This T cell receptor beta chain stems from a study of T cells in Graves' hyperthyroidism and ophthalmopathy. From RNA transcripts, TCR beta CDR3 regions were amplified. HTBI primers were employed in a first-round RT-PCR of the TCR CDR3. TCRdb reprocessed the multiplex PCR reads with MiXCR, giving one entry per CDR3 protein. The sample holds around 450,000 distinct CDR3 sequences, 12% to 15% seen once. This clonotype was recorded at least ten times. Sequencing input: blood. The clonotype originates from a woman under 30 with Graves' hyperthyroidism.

The CDR3 reads CASSGREGETQYF. The CDR3 region has the DNA TGTGCCAGTAGCGGGAGGGAGGGGGAGACCCAGTACTTC. The chain has TRBV2 and TRBJ2-5; TRBD2 matches at 11 bases. V shed 9 bases, J shed 5 bases, and the junction held 5 bases outside the gene matches. In germline, CDR1 is SNHLY, CDR2 FYNNEI. This CDR3 comprises 13 residues. The complete variable domain, with remaining parts taken from reference TRBV2 and TRBJ2-5, reads EPEVTQTPSHQVTQMGQEVILRCVPISNHLYFYWYRQILGQKVEFLVSFYNNEISEKSEIFDDQFSVERPDGSNFTLKIRSTKLEDSAMYFCASSGREGETQYFGPGTRLLVL.